This TCR beta chain stems from a study of shared clonotypes between healthy human individuals. Everyone who donated was a Caucasian adult who lived in Nashville, Tennessee. CD8 memory combined CD45RO+ cells with CCR7-negative CD45RA+ TemRA cells. Study results and limitations: Sequencing depth was predicted to influence how clonotypes are shared among donors.

This clone was observed a single time. The antigen is not known. Each sorted subset replicate got 200 ng genomic DNA, 25,000 to 35,000 genomes. Only in-frame clones appear in the TCRdb table, and some are missing; sequencing was by immunoSEQ multiplex PCR. This repertoire shows about 380,000 clones, 96% found once; its top ten account for 0.32%. There are 17 residues in the CDR3. Germline CDR1 is LGHNA and CDR2 is YNFKEQ. Trimming stripped 1 base from V and 5 bases from J, with 20 bases between. The sample consisted of memory CD8+ T cells sorted from blood. Described subset: CD45RO+ cells pooled with CCR7-negative TemRA cells. The sequence came from a man aged 25 to 40 in good health. The rearrangement links TRBV4-2 to TRBJ1-2, with D possibly TRBD1 on 5 matching bases. The DNA for the CDR3 is TGTGCCAGCAGCCAAGCAGACGGGGGACGGAGGGGATATGGCTACACCTTC. Protein product: CASSQADGGRRGYGYTF.